This T cell receptor (beta chain) came from a study of beta chain features in type 1 diabetes. Expressed TCRB transcripts were sequenced, since all the RNA that had been isolated was reverse transcribed. The table came from immunoSEQ multiplex PCR; TCRdb's copy has only in-frame clones and leaves some out. Of 250,000 to 300,000 clones listed, more than 13% are singletons. Study results and limitations: PCR, the amplification step, might favor shorter templates, equally in patients and controls. Moderate but significant shortening of TCRB CDR3s was recorded in all four CD4+ subsets from Type 1 diabetes patients. In cDNA sequencing, cells with high TCR expression could be over-represented.

The length of the CDR3 is 13 residues. Trimming pared 7 bases from V and 2 bases from J, leaving 11 bases between. Germline lookup yields CDR1 SQVTM and CDR2 ANQGSEA. Isolation of CD4+ naive, central memory, regulatory and stem cell-like memory cells was achieved by sorting via CD45RO/CCR7/CD25/CD127/CD95/CD27. Comments on this clone: Its antigen is not known.

J is TRBJ2-2 and V is TRBV29-1; unclear D gene. The sample comprised naive CD4+ T cells from blood. The TCR comes from a man aged 30-40 years with type 1 diabetes. CDR3 loop: CSGLTRNTGELFF. For the CDR3, the DNA is TGCAGCGGCCTGACAAGAAACACCGGGGAGCTGTTTTTT.